This TCR beta chain was documented in a study of beta chain features in type 1 diabetes. This clone was counted between two and nine times. What it binds is unknown. Points from the study as a whole: Moderate but significant shortening of TCRB CDR3s was recorded in all four CD4+ subsets from Type 1 diabetes patients.

The isolated RNA, all of it, was reverse transcribed, so expressed TCRB transcripts were what got sequenced. Measured with immunoSEQ multiplex PCR; TCRdb has only the in-frame clones, and not every one. The sample has 150,000 to 190,000 clones; about a tenth are singletons. CDR1 SGDLS and CDR2 YYNGEE come from the germline V gene. This CDR3 region has 14 residues. V lost 3 bases and J 1 base, leaving 9 bases between the germline ends. V gene TRBV9 combines with J gene TRBJ2-3; no reliable D call. This clonotype originated in a young man with type 1 diabetes. The material sequenced was central memory CD4+ T cells from blood. The CDR3 sequence: CASSASFGTDTQYF. The CDR3 DNA sequence: TGTGCCAGCAGCGCCTCCTTTGGCACAGATACGCAGTATTTT.